A selection of T cell receptor beta chains follows, all from one sample in a study of identical twins' blood T cells. MiXCR, applied by TCRdb to the 5' RACE reads, yields one record per CDR3 protein. The repertoire holds a few hundred thousand distinct CDR3 sequences, more than 25% seen once, with roughly 5.5% in the top ten. Sample: PBMCs. The receptors come from a woman between 18 and 55 years old in good health. CDR3s leave out the opening cysteine and the closing phenylalanine or tryptophan.

>TRBV6-2/TRBV6-3|TRBJ2-3
ASSYSNLLYAQY
>TRBV14|TRBJ2-7
ASSHYTAWGSYEQY
>TRBV2|TRBJ1-4
ASSEETGSYKLF
>TRBV20-1|TRBJ2-1
SANGLYEQF
>TRBV7-2|TRBJ1-5
ASSLVPADNQPQH
>TRBV19|TRBJ1-1
ASRPTGDTEAF
>TRBV28|TRBJ1-2
ASSSTGNYGYT
>TRBV25-1|TRBJ1-3
ASTGAGGNTIY
>TRBV9|TRBJ2-4
ASSVTGAKNIQY
>TRBV29-1|TRBJ1-1
SVVVVAGGIAF
>TRBV5-1|TRBJ2-1
ASSAGQGFYNEQF
>TRBV9|TRBJ1-1
ASSVAGRDTEAF
>TRBV5-1|TRBJ1-1
ASSLGDRVPAEAF
>TRBV7-9|TRBJ1-3
ASSYIIGNTIY
>TRBV7-8|TRBJ1-2
ATQDRGTTYGYT
>TRBV29-1|TRBJ1-5
SVAVSNQPQH
>TRBV20-1|TRBJ1-3
SADGISGNTIY
>TRBV6-6|TRBJ1-6
ASHTNRDLSNSPLH
>TRBV20-1|TRBJ1-2
SARSETYGYT
>TRBV9|TRBJ1-6
ASSVGGVSSYNSPLH
>TRBV5-1|TRBJ2-2
ASSSTYANTGELF
>TRBV20-1|TRBJ2-1
SARDVQAQGEEQF
>TRBV6-2/TRBV6-3|TRBJ2-7
ASSTTPGQTYEQY
>TRBV10-3|TRBJ2-7
AISETSGVSYEQY
>TRBV29-1|TRBJ2-3
SAQGDTQY
>TRBV5-4|TRBJ1-1
ASSLKWGRQGGAF
>TRBV7-2|TRBJ1-5
ASSLLSGGNQPQH
>TRBV10-2|TRBJ1-1
ASSEGWGTEAF
>TRBV24-1|TRBJ2-1
ATSEDWNEQF
>TRBV6-4|TRBJ1-1
ASSEGQGEGTEAF
>TRBV7-9|TRBJ2-3
ASSLGWSGTSGDTQY
>TRBV19|TRBJ1-5
ASSVQGAGNQPQH
>TRBV20-1|TRBJ2-3
SARGAEASGYTDTQY
>TRBV3-1|TRBJ2-1
ASSQEGGSYNEQF
>TRBV5-4|TRBJ1-4
ASSSTGQTAGKLF
>TRBV5-1|TRBJ1-4
ASSLRGEKLF
>TRBV7-9|TRBJ1-2
ASSLVPLQPGQTYGYT
>TRBV10-3|TRBJ1-1
AISGTGRDTEAF
>TRBV27|TRBJ1-2
ASSYAGSPANYGYT
>TRBV5-1|TRBJ1-3
ASIYDSTGNTIY
>TRBV5-1|TRBJ1-1
ASKIWDAEAF
>TRBV29-1|TRBJ1-1
SVEGWGSNTEAF
>TRBV11-2|TRBJ2-3
ASSPNLLAVGSTQY
>TRBV20-1|TRBJ2-7
SAKQGAYEQY
>TRBV12-3/TRBV12-4|TRBJ1-2
ASSRRVNYGYT
>TRBV3-1|TRBJ2-4
ASSRSDRLAKNIQY
>TRBV6-4|TRBJ1-2
ASSDSYLGLNYYGYT
>TRBV10-3|TRBJ2-5
AISVGGKETQY
>TRBV30|TRBJ2-3
ALSGGADTQY
>TRBV12-3/TRBV12-4|TRBJ1-5
ASSGGGGGQPQH
>TRBV18|TRBJ1-2
ASSQNPTNYGYT
>TRBV7-7|TRBJ2-2
ASSLARDGELF
>TRBV4-3|TRBJ2-7
ASSQDSSGSIH